Below, one T cell receptor (beta chain) is given with its context. Its antigen is not identified. This record belongs to a study of cytomegalovirus exposure and HLA in healthy donors. Per germline, CDR1 LGHNA and CDR2 YNFKEQ. The CDR3 has 15 amino acids. V was pared by 4 bases and J by 6 bases, with 18 bases between. The PCR made use of 60 Vbeta and 13 Jbeta primers. Some clones are missing from TCRdb's copy, which holds only in-frame ones; the method was immunoSEQ multiplex PCR. The sample contains roughly 120,000 clones, about 66% of which appear only once. Study outcomes and limitations: Sequences of the TCR beta chain were said to predict the HLA-A and HLA-B alleles of most subjects accurately. Owing to their indistinguishability, certain V segments, notably TRBV6-2 and TRBV6-3, were excluded. On later analysis, the bulk of CMV-associated TCR beta chains appeared to be HLA-restricted.

All donors participated as healthy donors of bone marrow. This sequence joins TRBV4-2 and TRBJ1-2; maybe TRBD1 (6 bases). The sequenced material came from PBMCs. The receptor's source is a man younger than 45 in good health and CMV-seropositive. CDR3 protein: CASSPSQGQSDGYTF. CDR3 sequence (DNA): TGTGCCAGCAGCCCGTCCCAGGGGCAGTCGGATGGCTACACCTTC.